This T cell receptor (beta chain) is drawn from a study of CD8+CD57+ T cells in acquired aplastic anemia. Patients chosen for sequencing had shown CD8+CD57+ cell expansion by flow cytometry. In this sample, this clonotype turned up many times. The antigen is undetermined. CDR3 and TCR beta VDJ profiling relied on genomic DNA as the template. TCRdb re-analysed the reads in MiXCR, keeping a single row per CDR3 protein. The data show 150,000 to 200,000 distinct CDR3 sequences, about 45% seen once. This CDR3 is 16 amino acids long. After removal of 0 bases from V and 8 bases from J, the junction contained 4 bases not matched to a gene. Per the germline V gene, CDR1 is DFQATT and CDR2 is SNEGSKA (reference sequence). Regarding the study as a whole: Overlap between patients and controls comprised twenty-nine CD8+ CDR3 sequences.

The chain uses TRBV20-1 and TRBJ2-1, with 16 bases matching TRBD2. The sequence was collected from a human donor with aplastic anemia. The sequenced sample consisted of sorted CD4+, CD8+, or CD8+CD57+ T cells (not recorded which) from PBMCs. The CDR3 nucleotides are TGCAGTGCTAGAGACCAGGGACTAGCGGGAGGGGATGAGCAGTTCTTC. Translated, it gives CSARDQGLAGGDEQFF.